A selection of T cell receptor beta chains follows, all from one sample in a study of T cell repertoires in cytomegalovirus infection. In TCRdb, the reads were re-called with MiXCR into one record per CDR3 protein. This table holds fewer than 350,000 distinct CDR3 sequences, roughly 15% found once. Material: PBMCs. Receptors originate from a human donor in good health (CMV status not recorded). Some clones in this sample may be carry-over from other donors' samples. CDR3s include the opening cysteine and the closing phenylalanine or tryptophan. The D gene is left open where the match is weak. Clone size, where shown, is once, few, many, or a class for clones that have expanded.

>-|TRBJ2-5|TRBV7-7|few
CASSLLAQETQYF
TGTGCTAGCAGCTTGTTAGCCCAAGAGACCCAGTACTTC
>-|TRBJ1-2|TRBV10-3|-
CAISDPQRGTDSDYGYTF
TGTGCCATCAGTGACCCCCAAAGAGGAACCGACAGTGACTATGGCTACACCTTC
>-|TRBJ2-2|TRBV7-2|many
CASSLKGPNTGELFF
TGTGCCAGCAGCTTGAAGGGGCCTAACACCGGGGAGCTGTTTTTT
>-|TRBJ2-6|TRBV28|few
CASSLLGRGSGANVLTF
TGTGCCAGCAGTTTATTGGGCAGGGGATCTGGGGCCAACGTCCTGACTTTC
>-|TRBJ2-5|TRBV7-6|once
CASSSIYTRTEETQYF
TGTGCCAGCAGCAGTATTTACACTCGGACGGAAGAGACCCAGTACTTC
>-|TRBJ2-1|TRBV7-2|few
CASSPSNFPHNEQFF
TGTGCCAGCAGCCCTTCTAATTTCCCCCACAATGAGCAGTTCTTC
>-|TRBJ1-2|TRBV12-3/TRBV12-4|many
CASASSNYGYTF
TGTGCCAGCGCGTCTTCTAACTATGGCTACACCTTC
>-|TRBJ1-1|TRBV4-3|-
CASSRGGSSEAFF
TGCGCCAGCAGCCGAGGCGGTTCCAGTGAAGCTTTCTTT
>TRBD2|TRBJ2-5|TRBV7-2|-
CASSFAGGQETQYF
TGTGCCAGCAGCTTTGCGGGGGGACAAGAGACCCAGTACTTC
>TRBD1|TRBJ2-7|TRBV5-1|-
CASSQLGTRDSSYEQYF
TGCGCCAGCAGCCAACTGGGAACCCGGGACAGCTCCTACGAGCAGTACTTC
>-|TRBJ2-1|TRBV3-1|-
CASSPTGGSSYNEQFF
TGTGCCAGCAGCCCGACAGGTGGTAGCTCCTACAATGAGCAGTTCTTC
>-|TRBJ2-1|TRBV6-2/TRBV6-3|few
CASSSGLSFEQFF
TGTGCCAGCAGTTCTGGACTATCTTTTGAGCAGTTCTTC
>TRBD2|TRBJ2-5|TRBV12-3/TRBV12-4|few
CATLRGVGETQYF
TGTGCCACCCTACGGGGGGTGGGTGAGACCCAGTACTTC
>TRBD1|TRBJ2-7|TRBV23-1|-
CASSQWTGGKGYEQYF
TGCGCCAGCAGTCAATGGACAGGGGGCAAGGGTTACGAGCAGTACTTC
>-|TRBJ2-5|TRBV7-3|many
CASSQGPPGPGETQYF
TGTGCCAGCAGCCAAGGTCCCCCGGGTCCAGGGGAGACCCAGTACTTC